The rows below give T cell receptor beta chains drawn from one sample of a study of T cell changes during pregnancy in multiple sclerosis. TCRdb's table, derived via immunoSEQ multiplex PCR, lists solely in-frame clones and lacks some. The table records fewer than 20,000 clones, approximately 88% of them present only once. The starting material was CD8+ T cells from peripheral blood mononuclear cells, obtained after pregnancy. Source of these receptors: a female donor in good health, enrolled as a control in a pregnancy study. Both conserved end residues are part of each CDR3. The order of the fields is clone size, V gene, J gene, CDR3 length, D gene, CDR3 protein, CDR3 DNA. A D gene is named only where the DNA matches it firmly. The size field is filled for only some rows; it gives once, few, many or a size class.

size: -; V: TRBV2; J: TRBJ2-5; length: 14; D: TRBD2; CDR3: CASSVYSGRETQYF; DNA: TGTGCCAGCAGTGTGTACAGCGGGAGGGAGACCCAGTACTTC
size: -; V: TRBV5-5; J: TRBJ1-1; length: 15; D: -; CDR3: CASSFGRTADTEAFF; DNA: TGTGCCAGCAGCTTCGGCCGAACCGCGGACACTGAAGCTTTCTTT
size: -; V: TRBV27; J: TRBJ2-2; length: 14; D: -; CDR3: CASSPGLIPGELFF; DNA: TGTGCCAGCAGTCCGGGACTGATACCCGGGGAGCTGTTTTTT
size: once; V: TRBV27; J: TRBJ2-7; length: 15; D: -; CDR3: CASRLSGVADYEQYF; DNA: TGTGCCAGCCGACTGTCGGGGGTAGCGGACTACGAGCAGTACTTC
size: once; V: TRBV5-1; J: TRBJ1-2; length: 15; D: -; CDR3: CASSLEGGDNYGYTF; DNA: TGCGCCAGCAGCTTGGAGGGGGGGGACAACTATGGCTACACCTTC
size: -; V: TRBV10-1; J: TRBJ2-3; length: 17; D: TRBD2; CDR3: CASSEGTGGGSTDTQYF; DNA: TGCGCCAGCAGTGAGGGTACAGGCGGGGGGTCCACAGATACGCAGTATTTT
size: -; V: TRBV14; J: TRBJ2-1; length: 15; D: -; CDR3: CASSQQNSGGNEQFF; DNA: TGTGCCAGCAGCCAGCAAAATTCCGGAGGGAATGAGCAGTTCTTC
size: once; V: TRBV30; J: TRBJ2-3; length: 12; D: TRBD2; CDR3: CACSGGGDTQYF; DNA: TGTGCCTGTAGCGGGGGAGGTGATACGCAGTATTTT
size: -; V: TRBV27; J: TRBJ2-7; length: 13; D: TRBD1; CDR3: CASSLQGAYEQYF; DNA: TGTGCCAGCAGTTTACAGGGGGCCTACGAGCAGTACTTC
size: -; V: TRBV5-1; J: TRBJ2-1; length: 17; D: TRBD2; CDR3: CASSSYLAGGPLNEQFF; DNA: TGCGCCAGCAGCTCCTACTTAGCGGGGGGGCCACTTAATGAGCAGTTCTTC
size: -; V: TRBV9; J: TRBJ2-1; length: 15; D: -; CDR3: CASSVEGVTYNEQFF; DNA: TGTGCCAGCAGCGTAGAGGGGGTCACCTACAATGAGCAGTTCTTC
size: -; V: TRBV15; J: TRBJ1-1; length: 13; D: -; CDR3: CATSTTGNTEAFF; DNA: TGTGCCACCAGTACGACAGGGAACACTGAAGCTTTCTTT
size: -; V: TRBV6-5; J: TRBJ1-1; length: 15; D: -; CDR3: CASSYSAGLHTEAFF; DNA: TGTGCCAGCAGTTACTCGGCAGGGTTGCACACTGAAGCTTTCTTT
size: -; V: TRBV5-6; J: TRBJ2-1; length: 14; D: -; CDR3: CASSHESAVNEQFF; DNA: TGTGCCAGCAGCCATGAGAGCGCCGTTAATGAGCAGTTCTTC
size: -; V: TRBV5-4; J: TRBJ1-1; length: 14; D: -; CDR3: CASSLTGPGTEAFF; DNA: TGTGCCAGCAGCTTGACAGGGCCGGGCACTGAAGCTTTCTTT
size: -; V: TRBV5-1; J: TRBJ2-1; length: 17; D: TRBD2; CDR3: CASDTDPGGAAYNEQFF; DNA: TGCGCCAGCGATACCGATCCGGGGGGAGCAGCCTACAATGAGCAGTTCTTC
size: -; V: TRBV27; J: TRBJ1-2; length: 12; D: -; CDR3: CASRDRGWGYTF; DNA: TGTGCCAGCAGGGACAGAGGATGGGGCTACACCTTC
size: -; V: TRBV5-6; J: TRBJ1-4; length: 17; D: -; CDR3: CASSLGAVDATNEKLFF; DNA: TGTGCCAGCAGCTTGGGGGCAGTGGATGCAACTAATGAAAAACTGTTTTTT
size: -; V: TRBV19; J: TRBJ1-5; length: 14; D: TRBD1; CDR3: CASSPGQKNQPQHF; DNA: TGTGCCAGTAGTCCGGGACAGAAAAATCAGCCCCAGCATTTT
size: -; V: TRBV5-1; J: TRBJ1-2; length: 14; D: TRBD1; CDR3: CASGLLTGGYGYTF; DNA: TGCGCCAGCGGCTTATTGACAGGGGGCTATGGCTACACCTTC
size: -; V: TRBV10-3; J: TRBJ2-2; length: 17; D: TRBD1; CDR3: CAISAHTGVAGTGELFF; DNA: TGTGCCATCAGCGCACACACAGGGGTTGCGGGCACCGGGGAGCTGTTTTTT
size: once; V: TRBV6-1; J: TRBJ1-1; length: 18; D: TRBD1; CDR3: CASSGSQGATEGVAEAFF; DNA: TGTGCCAGCAGTGGATCACAGGGGGCCACGGAGGGTGTCGCTGAAGCTTTCTTT
size: once; V: TRBV25-1; J: TRBJ2-7; length: 14; D: TRBD2; CDR3: CASTPPAGEGEQYF; DNA: TGTGCCAGCACCCCACCAGCGGGAGAGGGCGAGCAGTACTTC
size: -; V: TRBV11-2; J: TRBJ2-7; length: 16; D: TRBD2; CDR3: CASSFDASGGYYEQYF; DNA: TGTGCCAGCAGCTTTGATGCTAGCGGGGGCTACTACGAGCAGTACTTC
size: -; V: TRBV10-2; J: TRBJ2-2; length: 14; D: TRBD2; CDR3: CATATSGRVGELFF; DNA: TGCGCCACCGCGACTAGCGGGAGGGTCGGGGAGCTGTTTTTT
size: -; V: TRBV6-4; J: TRBJ2-6; length: 17; D: -; CDR3: CASSDSGGTSGANVLTF; DNA: TGTGCCAGCAGTGACTCGGGGGGGACATCTGGGGCCAACGTCCTGACTTTC
size: -; V: TRBV7-9; J: TRBJ1-1; length: 14; D: -; CDR3: CASSLPDRNTEAFF; DNA: TGTGCCAGCAGCTTACCGGACAGGAACACTGAAGCTTTCTTT
size: -; V: TRBV15; J: TRBJ2-1; length: 15; D: TRBD1; CDR3: CATSRDRQGVDEQFF; DNA: TGTGCCACCAGCAGAGATAGACAGGGGGTTGATGAGCAGTTCTTC
size: -; V: TRBV6-1; J: TRBJ2-6; length: 15; D: -; CDR3: CASSQQHSGANVLTF; DNA: TGTGCCAGCAGTCAACAGCACTCTGGGGCCAACGTCCTGACTTTC
size: -; V: TRBV25-1; J: TRBJ2-7; length: 12; D: TRBD1; CDR3: CASSETGDEQYF; DNA: TGTGCCAGCAGTGAAACAGGGGACGAGCAGTACTTC
size: -; V: TRBV6-5; J: TRBJ1-1; length: 15; D: TRBD1; CDR3: CASSYSTGGGTEAFF; DNA: TGTGCCAGCAGTTACTCGACAGGGGGCGGTACTGAAGCTTTCTTT
size: few; V: TRBV12-5; J: TRBJ1-1; length: 12; D: -; CDR3: CASAGTGTEAFF; DNA: TGTGCTAGTGCCGGAACCGGGACTGAAGCTTTCTTT
size: -; V: TRBV6-5; J: TRBJ1-4; length: 15; D: -; CDR3: CASSYWGGYNEKLFF; DNA: TGTGCCAGCAGTTACTGGGGGGGTTATAATGAAAAACTGTTTTTT
size: once; V: TRBV7-9; J: TRBJ2-3; length: 15; D: -; CDR3: CASSSGTFSTDTQYF; DNA: TGTGCCAGCAGCTCGGGGACTTTCAGCACAGATACGCAGTATTTT
size: -; V: TRBV7-9; J: TRBJ2-3; length: 17; D: TRBD2; CDR3: CASSFLAGGEFTDTQYF; DNA: TGTGCCAGCAGCTTTCTAGCGGGAGGGGAATTCACAGATACGCAGTATTTT
size: once; V: TRBV6-5; J: TRBJ2-7; length: 15; D: TRBD2; CDR3: CASSLEGSGSYEQYF; DNA: TGTGCCAGCAGTTTAGAAGGTAGCGGGAGCTACGAGCAGTACTTC
size: -; V: TRBV5-4; J: TRBJ2-2; length: 14; D: -; CDR3: CASSEESNTGELFF; DNA: TGTGCCAGCAGCGAGGAATCGAACACCGGGGAGCTGTTTTTT
size: -; V: TRBV15; J: TRBJ1-3; length: 16; D: -; CDR3: CATSRDLDRAGNTIYF; DNA: TGTGCCACCAGCAGAGATCTCGACAGAGCTGGAAACACCATATATTTT
size: -; V: TRBV27; J: TRBJ2-1; length: 16; D: -; CDR3: CASSLSTGNPYNEQFF; DNA: TGTGCCAGCAGTTTATCTACAGGGAATCCTTACAATGAGCAGTTCTTC
size: -; V: TRBV13; J: TRBJ2-7; length: 11; D: -; CDR3: CASSSYNEQYF; DNA: TGTGCCAGCAGCTCTTATAACGAGCAGTACTTC
size: -; V: TRBV6-4; J: TRBJ1-1; length: 16; D: TRBD1; CDR3: CASSDSLVGGLTEAFF; DNA: TGTGCCAGCAGTGACTCGCTAGTAGGGGGCTTAACTGAAGCTTTCTTT
size: -; V: TRBV5-1; J: TRBJ2-1; length: 17; D: TRBD2; CDR3: CASSLMASGGVKNEQFF; DNA: TGCGCCAGCAGCTTGATGGCTAGCGGGGGGGTAAAGAATGAGCAGTTCTTC
size: -; V: TRBV6-5; J: TRBJ2-7; length: 15; D: -; CDR3: CASSPLWDRGAEQYF; DNA: -
size: -; V: TRBV5-1; J: TRBJ2-7; length: 16; D: -; CDR3: CASSWGRDLPSYEQYF; DNA: TGCGCCAGCAGCTGGGGTCGGGACTTGCCCTCCTACGAGCAGTACTTC
size: -; V: TRBV7-6; J: TRBJ2-3; length: 16; D: TRBD1; CDR3: CASSRDRGGGTDTQYF; DNA: TGTGCCAGCAGCAGGGACAGGGGCGGAGGCACAGATACGCAGTATTTT
size: -; V: TRBV6-5; J: TRBJ2-7; length: 13; D: -; CDR3: CASSYPGSHEQYF; DNA: TGTGCCAGCAGTTACCCCGGGTCTCACGAGCAGTACTTC
size: -; V: TRBV6-1; J: TRBJ1-1; length: 14; D: -; CDR3: CASSGGGLNTEAFF; DNA: TGTGCCAGCAGTGGGGGGGGTTTGAACACTGAAGCTTTCTTT
size: once; V: TRBV7-9; J: TRBJ2-7; length: 14; D: TRBD2; CDR3: CATRPPGLAGEQYF; DNA: TGTGCCACCCGACCGCCGGGACTAGCAGGCGAGCAGTACTTC
size: -; V: TRBV7-9; J: TRBJ2-6; length: 17; D: TRBD1; CDR3: CASSSGTGAAGANVLTF; DNA: TGTGCCAGCAGCTCAGGGACAGGTGCGGCTGGGGCCAACGTCCTGACTTTC
size: once; V: TRBV5-1; J: TRBJ1-2; length: 14; D: -; CDR3: CASSLGDTSYGYTF; DNA: TGCGCCAGCAGCTTGGGGGACACCTCCTATGGCTACACCTTC
size: -; V: TRBV30; J: TRBJ2-7; length: 14; D: TRBD1; CDR3: CAWSDQTGSSEQYF; DNA: TGTGCCTGGAGTGACCAGACAGGGTCAAGCGAGCAGTACTTC
size: few; V: TRBV9; J: TRBJ1-2; length: 15; D: -; CDR3: CASSVAGGNPRGYTF; DNA: TGTGCCAGCAGCGTAGCGGGGGGGAACCCTCGAGGCTACACCTTC
size: -; V: TRBV4-1; J: TRBJ1-5; length: 14; D: TRBD1; CDR3: CASSLRQGSEYRHF; DNA: TGCGCCAGCAGCCTAAGACAGGGGAGTGAATATAGGCATTTT